This TCR beta chain was profiled in a study of Graves' ophthalmopathy and Graves' hyperthyroidism (dated by TCRdb to the late 2010s). In the study overall: Peripheral blood was collected at initial diagnosis, before any treatment. The study used signatures of the TCR beta repertoire to tell Graves' ophthalmopathy apart from Graves' hyperthyroidism and to predict which patients would progress to ophthalmopathy. In total, 135 blood samples were TCR-sequenced: fewer than 50 ophthalmopathy, roughly 77 hyperthyroidism and around 17 hyperthyroidism-to-ophthalmopathy patients. To explore V-J signatures that distinguish ophthalmopathy from hyperthyroidism, a discovery set of about a hundred patients was enrolled, made up of under 50 with ophthalmopathy and roughly 57 with stable hyperthyroidism. An independent validation cohort was composed of around 19 hyperthyroidism patients and some 16 patients who later progressed from hyperthyroidism to ophthalmopathy. In five to seven hyperthyroidism patients, T-cell repertoires of thyroid tissue and blood were compared. After sampling, hyperthyroidism patients received methimazole starting at 30 mg daily, and ophthalmopathy patients received high-dose intravenous methylprednisolone. The 90 to 100 discovery patients were randomly split 7:3 into training and test sets. Broad study findings and their caveats: The 13-signature model separated ophthalmopathy from stable hyperthyroidism with 85% to 90% sensitivity and approximately 83% specificity in cross-validation, and 80%/75% in the test set. Most expanded thyroid clonotypes with a frequency above 0.001 also appeared in blood, which suggests that blood repertoires may reflect the immune response in the thyroid. No statistical method was used to predetermine the sample size, and group allocation was not hidden from the investigators. In validation, the model predicted ophthalmopathy progression with nearly 71% sensitivity and around 72% specificity; about a dozen predicted patients were CT-confirmed with GO in a median of around 6.5 months.

This clonotype has only a few counts. No cognate antigen has been identified for it. No per-base quality is available; no much larger clone lies one base away. Ophthalmopathy patients had moderately to severely active disease, Clinical Activity Score of at least 3, NOSPECS grade of at least 4, and disease duration under 3 months. Patients with other autoimmune diseases, uncontrolled infections, pregnancy or lactation were excluded from the study. Clinical symptoms, serum thyroxine, TRAb, thyroid ultrasound and orbital computed tomography formed the basis of the diagnosis. Using Ficoll-Paque density gradient centrifugation, PBMCs were isolated from less than 13 ml of fresh peripheral blood. Total RNA was extracted with Trizol reagent and quality-checked on an Agilent 2100 Bioanalyzer. Measured from the cysteine to the phenylalanine, the CDR3 is 16 residues long. Only CDR3 DNA is held: 48 bases, read in frame from base 1. CDR1 LGHNA and CDR2 YSLEER were looked up in the germline V gene. Trimming removed 0 bases from V and 4 bases from J; the gene matches leave 7 bases unexplained.

For repertoire sequencing, the TCR beta CDR3 regions were amplified from RNA transcripts. HTBI primers and the Qiagen OneStep RT-PCR kit were used in a first-round RT-PCR, which was followed by a second-round multiplex PCR, size selection and purification. The libraries underwent paired-end sequencing with 100 bp reads on an Illumina HiSeq2000. Per the authors' processing: Reads were processed with SOAPnuke, discarding reads with adapters, uncalled bases, mean Phred below 15, or no exact constant-primer or identifier match. COPE v1.2.5 was used to merge high-quality paired reads. Unique nucleotide sequences were defined as clonotypes and aligned to IMGT TRB V, D and J references using MiTCR v1.1. Analysis was restricted to V-J combinations with a frequency above 0.0001, which covered about 99% of repertoires. A TCR clonal expansion and chaos score per V-J combination was defined as the ratio of F50 clonal expansion to chaos observed in the TCRdist matrix. Welch's t-statistics and random forest were used to reduce features to about 13 V-J combinations, which were fed into a naive Bayes classifier. Thyroid-blood repertoire similarity was quantified with the Morisita-Horn index. TCRdb passed the public sequencing reads through fastp at Q25 and MiXCR, retaining productive beta sequences. CDR3 protein duplicates are merged, each entry listing the most common genes and DNA. TCRdb's processing, not the authors' own work, is the source of the V and J calls. The sample profile shows approximately 480,000 distinct CDR3 sequences; 14% of them were found once. Approximately 9.8% of the sample rests with the top ten.

This receptor was identified in a woman aged 25 to 39 with Graves' ophthalmopathy. Donor details come from another sample of the same person, matched by shared clones. The sample was blood. The chain was built from TRBV4-3 and TRBJ2-7; the junction holds 9 bases that match TRBD1. The CDR3 in this case is CASSQDRGTGNYEQYF. The DNA reads TGCGCCAGCAGCCAAGATAGGGGGACAGGGAATTACGAGCAGTACTTC.